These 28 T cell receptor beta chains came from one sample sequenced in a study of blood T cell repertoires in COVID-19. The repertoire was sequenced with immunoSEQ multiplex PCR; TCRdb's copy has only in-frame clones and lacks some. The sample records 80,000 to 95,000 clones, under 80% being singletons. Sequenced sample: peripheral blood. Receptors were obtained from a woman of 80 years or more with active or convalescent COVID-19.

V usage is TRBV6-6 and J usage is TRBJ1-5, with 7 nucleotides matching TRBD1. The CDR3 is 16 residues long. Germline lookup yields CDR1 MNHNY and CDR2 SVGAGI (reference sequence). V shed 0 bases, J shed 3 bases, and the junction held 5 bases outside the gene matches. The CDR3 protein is CASSYSGTADNQPQHF. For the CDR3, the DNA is TGTGCCAGCAGTTACTCCGGGACAGCCGACAATCAGCCCCAGCATTTT.

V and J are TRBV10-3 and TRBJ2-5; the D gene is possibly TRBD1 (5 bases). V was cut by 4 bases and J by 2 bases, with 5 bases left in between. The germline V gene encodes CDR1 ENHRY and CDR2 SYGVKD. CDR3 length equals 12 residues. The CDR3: CAISGQQETQYF. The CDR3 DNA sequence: TGTGCCATCAGTGGACAGCAAGAGACCCAGTACTTC.

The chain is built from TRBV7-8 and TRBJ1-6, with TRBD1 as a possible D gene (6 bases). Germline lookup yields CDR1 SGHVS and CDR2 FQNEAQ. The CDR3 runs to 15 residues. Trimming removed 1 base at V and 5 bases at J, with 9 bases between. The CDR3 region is CASSLGTVNNSPLHF. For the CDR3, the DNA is TGTGCCAGCAGCTTAGGGACAGTAAATAATTCACCCCTCCACTTT.

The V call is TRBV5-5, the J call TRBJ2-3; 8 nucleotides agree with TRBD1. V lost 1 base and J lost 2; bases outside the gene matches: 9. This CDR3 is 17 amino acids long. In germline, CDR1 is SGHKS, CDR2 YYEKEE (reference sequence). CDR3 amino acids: CASSLLGDRGSTDTQYF. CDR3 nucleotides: TGTGCCAGCAGCTTGCTGGGTGACAGGGGATCCACAGATACGCAGTATTTT.

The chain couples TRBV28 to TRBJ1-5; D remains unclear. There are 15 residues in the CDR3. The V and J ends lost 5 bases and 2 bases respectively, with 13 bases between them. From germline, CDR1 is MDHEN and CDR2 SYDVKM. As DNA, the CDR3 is TGTGCCAGCAGTCAGGCCCCCGGGGGCAATCAGCCCCAGCATTTT. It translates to CASSQAPGGNQPQHF.

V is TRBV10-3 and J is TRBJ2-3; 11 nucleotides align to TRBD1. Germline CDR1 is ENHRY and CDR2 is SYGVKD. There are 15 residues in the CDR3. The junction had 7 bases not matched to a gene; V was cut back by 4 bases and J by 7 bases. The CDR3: CAISGARDRGNTQYF. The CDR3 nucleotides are TGTGCCATCAGTGGAGCCAGGGACAGGGGGAATACGCAGTATTTT.

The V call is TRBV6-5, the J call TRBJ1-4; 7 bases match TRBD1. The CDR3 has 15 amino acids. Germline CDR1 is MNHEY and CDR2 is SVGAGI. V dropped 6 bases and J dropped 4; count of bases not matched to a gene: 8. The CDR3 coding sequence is TGTGCCAGCAGGAACACAGGGGCCCATAATGAAAAACTGTTTTTT. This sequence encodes CASRNTGAHNEKLFF.

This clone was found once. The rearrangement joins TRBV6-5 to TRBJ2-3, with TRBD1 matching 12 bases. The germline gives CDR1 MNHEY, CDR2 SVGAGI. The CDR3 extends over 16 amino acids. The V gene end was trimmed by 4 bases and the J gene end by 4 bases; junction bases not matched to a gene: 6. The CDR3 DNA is TGTGCCAGCAGTTTTCCGGGACAGGGGGCCTCAGATACGCAGTATTTT. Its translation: CASSFPGQGASDTQYF.

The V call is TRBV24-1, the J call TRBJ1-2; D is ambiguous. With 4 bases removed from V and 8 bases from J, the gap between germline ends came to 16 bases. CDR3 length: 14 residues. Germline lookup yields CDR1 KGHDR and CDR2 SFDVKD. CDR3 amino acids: CATSEKGVPKGYTF. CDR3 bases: TGTGCCACCAGTGAAAAGGGAGTTCCGAAAGGCTACACCTTC.

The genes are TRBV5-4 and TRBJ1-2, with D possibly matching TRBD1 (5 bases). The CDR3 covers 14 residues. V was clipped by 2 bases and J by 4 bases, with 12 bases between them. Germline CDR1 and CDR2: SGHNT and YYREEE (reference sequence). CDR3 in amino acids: CASSLKGGTYGYTF. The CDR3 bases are TGTGCCAGCAGCTTAAAGGGCGGGACCTATGGCTACACCTTC. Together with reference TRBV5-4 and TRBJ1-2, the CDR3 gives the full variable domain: ETGVTQSPTHLIKTRGQQVTLRCSSQSGHNTVSWYQQALGQGPQFIFQYYREEENGRGNFPPRFSGLQFPNYSSELNVNALELDDSALYLCASSLKGGTYGYTFGSGTRLTVV.

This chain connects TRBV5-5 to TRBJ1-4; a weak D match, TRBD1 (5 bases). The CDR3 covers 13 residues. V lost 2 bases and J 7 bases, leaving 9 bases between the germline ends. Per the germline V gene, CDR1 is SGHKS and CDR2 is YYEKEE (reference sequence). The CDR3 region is CASSLTRGEKLFF. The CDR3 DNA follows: TGTGCCAGCAGCTTAACAAGGGGTGAAAAACTGTTTTTT.

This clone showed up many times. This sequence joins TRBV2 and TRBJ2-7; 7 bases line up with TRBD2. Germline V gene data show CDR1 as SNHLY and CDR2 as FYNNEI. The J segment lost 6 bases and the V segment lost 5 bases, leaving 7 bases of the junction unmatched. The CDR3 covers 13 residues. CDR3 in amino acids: CASSRTSLVEQYF. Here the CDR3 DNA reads TGTGCCAGCAGTCGGACTAGTTTAGTCGAGCAGTACTTC.

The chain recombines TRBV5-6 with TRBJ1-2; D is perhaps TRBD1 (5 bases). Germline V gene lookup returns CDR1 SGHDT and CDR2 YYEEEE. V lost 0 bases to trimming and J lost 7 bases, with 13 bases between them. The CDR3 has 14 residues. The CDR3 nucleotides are TGTGCCAGCAGCTTGGGTCAGGGTCTAGGTGGCTACACCTTC. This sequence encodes CASSLGQGLGGYTF. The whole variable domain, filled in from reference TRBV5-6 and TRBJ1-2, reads DAGVTQSPTHLIKTRGQQVTLRCSPKSGHDTVSWYQQALGQGPQFIFQYYEEEERQRGNFPDRFSGHQFPNYSSELNVNALLLGDSALYLCASSLGQGLGGYTFGSGTRLTVV.

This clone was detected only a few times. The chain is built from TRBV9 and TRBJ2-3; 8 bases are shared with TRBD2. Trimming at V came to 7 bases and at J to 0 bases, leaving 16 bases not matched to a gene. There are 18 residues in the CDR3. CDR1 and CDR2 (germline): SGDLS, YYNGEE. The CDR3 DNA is TGTGCCAGCGCCCGGGCGGGGGGCCTCCCTACTAGCACAGATACGCAGTATTTT. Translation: CASARAGGLPTSTDTQYF.

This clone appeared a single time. The CDR3 reads CASSSTGGGETQYF. The CDR3 nucleotides are TGTGCCAGCAGCTCCACAGGGGGCGGGGAGACCCAGTACTTC. This rearrangement joins TRBV9 to TRBJ2-5; 9 bases are shared with TRBD1. Trimming took 4 bases from V and 5 from J; bases not matched to a gene: 6. The CDR3 length is 14 residues. From germline, CDR1 is SGDLS and CDR2 YYNGEE.

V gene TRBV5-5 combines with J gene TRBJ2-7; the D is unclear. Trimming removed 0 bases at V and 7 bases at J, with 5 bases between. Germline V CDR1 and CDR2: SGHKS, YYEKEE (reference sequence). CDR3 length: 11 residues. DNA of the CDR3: TGTGCCAGCAGCTTGGGCGGAGAGCAGTACTTC. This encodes CASSLGGEQYF.

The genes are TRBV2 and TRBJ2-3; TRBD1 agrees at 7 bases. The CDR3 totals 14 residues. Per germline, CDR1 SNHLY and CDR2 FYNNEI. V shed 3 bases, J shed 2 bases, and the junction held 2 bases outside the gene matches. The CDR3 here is CASSDDRVTDTQYF. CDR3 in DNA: TGTGCCAGCAGTGACGACAGGGTCACAGATACGCAGTATTTT. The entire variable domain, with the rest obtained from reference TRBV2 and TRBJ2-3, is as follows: EPEVTQTPSHQVTQMGQEVILRCVPISNHLYFYWYRQILGQKVEFLVSFYNNEISEKSEIFDDQFSVERPDGSNFTLKIRSTKLEDSAMYFCASSDDRVTDTQYFGPGTRLTVL.

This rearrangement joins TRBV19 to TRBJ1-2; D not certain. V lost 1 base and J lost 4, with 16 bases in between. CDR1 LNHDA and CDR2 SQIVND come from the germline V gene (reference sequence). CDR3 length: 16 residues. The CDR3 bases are TGTGCCAGTAGTATAGGGGAGGCAGAAATCTTCTATGGCTACACCTTC. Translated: CASSIGEAEIFYGYTF.

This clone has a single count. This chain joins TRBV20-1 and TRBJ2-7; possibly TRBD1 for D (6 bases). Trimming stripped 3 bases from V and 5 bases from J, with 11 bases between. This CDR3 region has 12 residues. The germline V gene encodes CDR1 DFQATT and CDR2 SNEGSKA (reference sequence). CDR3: CSASAQGNEQYF. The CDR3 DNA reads TGCAGTGCTAGTGCCCAGGGGAACGAGCAGTACTTC.

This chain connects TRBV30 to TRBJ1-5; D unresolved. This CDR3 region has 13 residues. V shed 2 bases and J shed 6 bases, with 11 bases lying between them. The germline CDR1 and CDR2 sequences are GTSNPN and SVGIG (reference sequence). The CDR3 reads CAWSMEEGQPQHF. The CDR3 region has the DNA TGTGCCTGGAGTATGGAGGAGGGTCAGCCCCAGCATTTT.

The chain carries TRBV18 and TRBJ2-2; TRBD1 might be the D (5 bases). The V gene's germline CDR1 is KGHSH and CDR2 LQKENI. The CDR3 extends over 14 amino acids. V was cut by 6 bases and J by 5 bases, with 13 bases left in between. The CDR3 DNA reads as TGTGCCAGCTCCCAAGAGACAGAGACCGGGGAGCTGTTTTTT. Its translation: CASSQETETGELFF.

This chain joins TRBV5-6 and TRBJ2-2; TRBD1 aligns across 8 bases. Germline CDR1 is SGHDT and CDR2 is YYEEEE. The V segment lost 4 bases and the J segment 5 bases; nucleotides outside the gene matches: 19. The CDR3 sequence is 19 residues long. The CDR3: CASSPLAQTGAGVTGELFF. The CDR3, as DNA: TGTGCCAGCAGCCCATTGGCCCAGACAGGGGCGGGTGTGACCGGGGAGCTGTTTTTT.

This CDR3 is CASSADREKDTQYF. Here the CDR3 DNA reads TGTGCCAGCAGCGCAGACAGGGAGAAAGATACGCAGTATTTT. The chain has TRBV9 and TRBJ2-3, with 7 bases aligning to TRBD1. The CDR3 has 14 residues. In germline, CDR1 is SGDLS, CDR2 YYNGEE. After removal of 3 bases from V and 5 bases from J, the junction contained 6 bases not matched to a gene.

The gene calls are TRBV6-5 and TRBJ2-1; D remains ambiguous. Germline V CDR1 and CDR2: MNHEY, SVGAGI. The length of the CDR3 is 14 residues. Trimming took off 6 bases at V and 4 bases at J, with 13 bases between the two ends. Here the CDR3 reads CASRGLGLYNEQFF. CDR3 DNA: TGTGCCAGCAGGGGCCTGGGCCTATACAATGAGCAGTTCTTC.

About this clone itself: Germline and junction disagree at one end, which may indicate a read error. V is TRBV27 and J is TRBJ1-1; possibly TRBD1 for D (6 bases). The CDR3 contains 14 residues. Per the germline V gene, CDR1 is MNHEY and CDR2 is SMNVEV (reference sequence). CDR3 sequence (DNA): TGTGCCAGCAGTTTAAACAGGGTGAAAACTGAAGCTTTCTTT. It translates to CASSLNRVKTEAFF.

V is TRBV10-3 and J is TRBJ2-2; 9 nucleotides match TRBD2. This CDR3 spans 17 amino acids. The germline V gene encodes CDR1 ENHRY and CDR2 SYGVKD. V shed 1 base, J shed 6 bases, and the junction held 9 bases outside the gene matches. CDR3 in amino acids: CAISEFSPAGGAGELFF. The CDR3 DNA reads TGTGCCATCAGTGAGTTCTCCCCAGCGGGGGGCGCCGGGGAGCTGTTTTTT.

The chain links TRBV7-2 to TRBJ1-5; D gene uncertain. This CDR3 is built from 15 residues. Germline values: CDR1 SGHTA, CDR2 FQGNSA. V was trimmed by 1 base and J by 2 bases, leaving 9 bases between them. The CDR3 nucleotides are TGTGCCAGCAGCTTAGATTCCGCAGGCAATCAGCCCCAGCATTTT. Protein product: CASSLDSAGNQPQHF. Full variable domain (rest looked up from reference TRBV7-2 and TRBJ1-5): GAGVSQSPSNKVTEKGKDVELRCDPISGHTALYWYRQSLGQGLEFLIYFQGNSAPDKSGLPSDRFSAERTGGSVSTLTIQRTQQEDSAVYLCASSLDSAGNQPQHFGDGTRLSIL.

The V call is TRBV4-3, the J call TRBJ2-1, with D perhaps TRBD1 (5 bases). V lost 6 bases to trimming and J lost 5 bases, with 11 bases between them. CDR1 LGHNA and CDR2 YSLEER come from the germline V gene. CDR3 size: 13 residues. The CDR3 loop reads CASSVGQNNEQFF. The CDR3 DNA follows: TGCGCCAGCAGTGTGGGGCAGAACAATGAGCAGTTCTTC.